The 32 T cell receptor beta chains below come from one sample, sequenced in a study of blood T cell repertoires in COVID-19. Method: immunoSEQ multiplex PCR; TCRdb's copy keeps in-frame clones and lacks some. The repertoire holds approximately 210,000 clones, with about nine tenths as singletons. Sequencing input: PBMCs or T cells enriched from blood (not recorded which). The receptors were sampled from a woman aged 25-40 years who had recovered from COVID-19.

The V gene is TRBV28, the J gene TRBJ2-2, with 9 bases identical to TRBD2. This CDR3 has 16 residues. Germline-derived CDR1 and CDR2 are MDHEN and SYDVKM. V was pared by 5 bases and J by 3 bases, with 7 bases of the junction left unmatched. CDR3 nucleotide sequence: TGTGCCAGCAGTGGGAATAGCGGGAGCGACACCGGGGAGCTGTTTTTT. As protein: CASSGNSGSDTGELFF. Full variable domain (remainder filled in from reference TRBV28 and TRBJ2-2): DVKVTQSSRYLVKRTGEKVFLECVQDMDHENMFWYRQDPGLGLRLIYFSYDVKMKEKGDIPEGYSVSREKKERFSLILESASTNQTSMYLCASSGNSGSDTGELFFGEGSRLTVL.

CDR3 protein: CASSLSRLRGYTF. In DNA form, the CDR3 reads TGTGCCAGCAGTTTATCCCGACTTCGGGGCTACACCTTC. The rearrangement uses TRBV27 and TRBJ1-2; D remains unclear. The V gene's germline CDR1 is MNHEY and CDR2 SMNVEV (reference sequence). The germline V and J ends were trimmed by 0 bases and 8 bases, with 10 bases remaining between them. This CDR3 has 13 amino acids.

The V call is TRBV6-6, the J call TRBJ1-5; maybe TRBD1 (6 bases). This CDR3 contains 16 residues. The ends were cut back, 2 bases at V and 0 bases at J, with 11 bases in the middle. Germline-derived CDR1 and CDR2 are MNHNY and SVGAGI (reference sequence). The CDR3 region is CASSYGTGLSNQPQHF. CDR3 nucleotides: TGTGCCAGCAGTTACGGTACAGGGCTTAGCAATCAGCCCCAGCATTTT.

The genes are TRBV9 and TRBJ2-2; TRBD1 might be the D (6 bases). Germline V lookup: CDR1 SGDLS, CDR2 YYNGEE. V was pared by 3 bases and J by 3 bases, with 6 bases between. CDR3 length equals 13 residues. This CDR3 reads CASSEGDTGELFF. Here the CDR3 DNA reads TGTGCCAGCAGCGAGGGGGACACCGGGGAGCTGTTTTTT.

CDR3 coding DNA: TGTGCCAGTAGGAACAGGGGGCCCGGGGCAGATACGCAGTATTTT. As protein: CASRNRGPGADTQYF. This chain connects TRBV19 to TRBJ2-3; 9 nucleotides line up with TRBD1. CDR3 length equals 15 residues. Germline CDR1 LNHDA, CDR2 SQIVND (reference sequence). V was clipped by 6 bases and J by 4 bases; unmatched bases: 8.

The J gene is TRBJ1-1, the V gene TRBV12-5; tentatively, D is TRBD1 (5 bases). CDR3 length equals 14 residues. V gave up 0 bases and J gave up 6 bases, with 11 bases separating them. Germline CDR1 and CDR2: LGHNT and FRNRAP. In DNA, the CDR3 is TGTGCTAGTGGTTTGGTACGGGGAGGGGCTGAAGCTTTCTTT. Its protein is CASGLVRGGAEAFF.

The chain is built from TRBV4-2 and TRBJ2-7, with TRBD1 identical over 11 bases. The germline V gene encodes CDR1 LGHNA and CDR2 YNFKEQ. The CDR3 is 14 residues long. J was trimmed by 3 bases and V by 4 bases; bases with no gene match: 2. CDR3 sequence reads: CASSPGTGGYEQYF. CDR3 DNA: TGTGCCAGCAGCCCCGGGACAGGGGGCTACGAGCAGTACTTC.

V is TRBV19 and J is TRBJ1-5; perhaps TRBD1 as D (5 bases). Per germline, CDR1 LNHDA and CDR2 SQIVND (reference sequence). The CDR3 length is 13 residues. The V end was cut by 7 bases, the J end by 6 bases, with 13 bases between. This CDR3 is CASTGVEAQPQHF. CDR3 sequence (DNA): TGTGCCAGTACGGGGGTAGAGGCTCAGCCCCAGCATTTT.

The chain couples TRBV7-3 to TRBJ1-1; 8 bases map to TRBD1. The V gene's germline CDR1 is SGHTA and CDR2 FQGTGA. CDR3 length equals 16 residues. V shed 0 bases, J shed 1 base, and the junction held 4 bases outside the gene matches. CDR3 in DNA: TGTGCCAGCAGCTTAACCGGGACAGGAGCGAACACTGAAGCTTTCTTT. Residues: CASSLTGTGANTEAFF.

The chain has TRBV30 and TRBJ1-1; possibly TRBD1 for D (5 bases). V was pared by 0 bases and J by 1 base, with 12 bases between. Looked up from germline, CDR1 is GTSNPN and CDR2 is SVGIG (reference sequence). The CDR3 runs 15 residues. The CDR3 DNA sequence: TGTGCCTGGAGTGTACCAGGGTCCGGGAACACTGAAGCTTTCTTT. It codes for CAWSVPGSGNTEAFF.

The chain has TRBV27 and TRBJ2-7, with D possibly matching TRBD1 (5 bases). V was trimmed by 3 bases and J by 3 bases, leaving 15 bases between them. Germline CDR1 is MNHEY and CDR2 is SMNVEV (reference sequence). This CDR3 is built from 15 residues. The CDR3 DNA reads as TGTGCCAGCAGTTTCTCAGGGAATAGATTCTACGAGCAGTACTTC. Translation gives CASSFSGNRFYEQYF.

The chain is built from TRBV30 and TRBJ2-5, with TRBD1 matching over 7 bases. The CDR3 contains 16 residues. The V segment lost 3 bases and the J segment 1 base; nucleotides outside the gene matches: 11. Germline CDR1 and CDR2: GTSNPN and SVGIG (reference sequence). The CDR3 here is CAWSVQGPEFQETQYF. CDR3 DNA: TGTGCCTGGAGCGTACAGGGGCCGGAGTTCCAAGAGACCCAGTACTTC. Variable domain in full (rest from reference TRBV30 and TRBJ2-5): SQTIHQWPATLVQPVGSPLSLECTVEGTSNPNLYWYRQAAGRGLQLLFYSVGIGQISSEVPQNLSASRPQDRQFILSSKKLLLSDSGFYLCAWSVQGPEFQETQYFGPGTRLLVL.

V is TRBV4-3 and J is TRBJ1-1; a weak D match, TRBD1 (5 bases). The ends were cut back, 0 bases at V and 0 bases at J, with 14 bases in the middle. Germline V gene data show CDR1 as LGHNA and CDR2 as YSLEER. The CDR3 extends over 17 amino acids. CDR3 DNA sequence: TGCGCCAGCAGCCAAGAAAGAAATTTGGGGCTGAACACTGAAGCTTTCTTT. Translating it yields CASSQERNLGLNTEAFF.

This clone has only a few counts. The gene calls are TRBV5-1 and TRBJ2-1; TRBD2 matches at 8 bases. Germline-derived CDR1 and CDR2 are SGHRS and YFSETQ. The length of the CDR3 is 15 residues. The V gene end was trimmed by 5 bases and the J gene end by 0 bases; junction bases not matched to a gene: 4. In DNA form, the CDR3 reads TGCGCCAGCAGTTTAGCGGGATTCTCCTACAATGAGCAGTTCTTC. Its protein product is CASSLAGFSYNEQFF.

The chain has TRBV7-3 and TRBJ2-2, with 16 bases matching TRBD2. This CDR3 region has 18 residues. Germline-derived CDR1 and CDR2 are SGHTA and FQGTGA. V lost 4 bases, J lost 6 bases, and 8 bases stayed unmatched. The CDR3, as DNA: TGTGCCAGCAGCTACCAGGGACTAGCGGGAGGGATCGCCGGGGAGCTGTTTTTT. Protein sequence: CASSYQGLAGGIAGELFF.

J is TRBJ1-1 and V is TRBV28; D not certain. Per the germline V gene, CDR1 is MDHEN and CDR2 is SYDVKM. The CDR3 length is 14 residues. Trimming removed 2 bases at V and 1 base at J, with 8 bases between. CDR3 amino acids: CASSLMSGNTEAFF. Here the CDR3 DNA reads TGTGCCAGCAGTTTAATGTCGGGGAACACTGAAGCTTTCTTT.

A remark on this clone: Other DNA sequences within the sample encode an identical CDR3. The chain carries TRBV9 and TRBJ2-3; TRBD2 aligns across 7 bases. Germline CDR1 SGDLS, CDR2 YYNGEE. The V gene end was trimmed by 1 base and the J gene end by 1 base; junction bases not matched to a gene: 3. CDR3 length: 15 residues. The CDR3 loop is CASSVLAGGTDTQYF. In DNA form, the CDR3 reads TGTGCCAGCAGCGTACTCGCGGGAGGCACAGATACGCAGTATTTT. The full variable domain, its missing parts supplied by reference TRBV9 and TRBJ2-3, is DSGVTQTPKHLITATGQRVTLRCSPRSGDLSVYWYQQSLDQGLQFLIQYYNGEERAKGNILERFSAQQFPDLHSELNLSSLELGDSALYFCASSVLAGGTDTQYFGPGTRLTVL.

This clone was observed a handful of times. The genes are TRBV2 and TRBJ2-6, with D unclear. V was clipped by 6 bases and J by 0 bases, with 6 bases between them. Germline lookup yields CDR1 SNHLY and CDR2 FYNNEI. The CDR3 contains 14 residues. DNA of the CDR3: TGTGCCAGCAGGAGCGTCTCTGGGGCCAACGTCCTGACTTTC. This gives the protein CASRSVSGANVLTF.

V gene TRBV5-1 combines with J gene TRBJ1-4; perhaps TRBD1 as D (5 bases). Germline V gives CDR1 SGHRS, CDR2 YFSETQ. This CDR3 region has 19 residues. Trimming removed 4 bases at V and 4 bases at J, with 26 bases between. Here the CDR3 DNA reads TGCGCCAGCAGCCCCCGGGGACTGGGTGCGCACGACGGTAATGAAAAACTGTTTTTT. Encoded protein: CASSPRGLGAHDGNEKLFF.

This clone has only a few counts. CDR3 nucleotide sequence: TGTGCCAGCAGCCTTACTAGCGGGTCTAAGGAGCAGTACTTC. It translates to CASSLTSGSKEQYF. The J gene is TRBJ2-7, the V gene TRBV11-2, with TRBD2 identical over 9 bases. J gave up 7 bases and V 5 bases, and 9 bases lay outside the gene matches. Germline-derived CDR1 and CDR2 are SGHAT and FQNNGV. The CDR3 spans 14 residues.

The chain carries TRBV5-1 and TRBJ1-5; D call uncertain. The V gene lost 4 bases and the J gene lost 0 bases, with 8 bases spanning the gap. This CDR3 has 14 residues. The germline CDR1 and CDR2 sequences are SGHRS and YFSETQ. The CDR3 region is CASSESNSNQPQHF. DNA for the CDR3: TGCGCCAGCAGCGAGTCGAATAGCAATCAGCCCCAGCATTTT.

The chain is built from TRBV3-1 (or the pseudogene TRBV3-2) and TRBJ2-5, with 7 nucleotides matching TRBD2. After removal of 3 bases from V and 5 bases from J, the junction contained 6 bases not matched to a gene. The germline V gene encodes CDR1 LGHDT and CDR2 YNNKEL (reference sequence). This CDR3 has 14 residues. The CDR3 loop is CASSQREGRETQYF. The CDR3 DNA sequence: TGTGCCAGCAGCCAGAGGGAGGGCCGTGAGACCCAGTACTTC.

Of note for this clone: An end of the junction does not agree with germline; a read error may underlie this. The CDR3 region is CASRLEQSNTEAFF. CDR3 DNA sequence: TGCGCCAGCAGGTTGGAACAATCAAACACTGAAGCTTTCTTT. V usage is TRBV5-1 and J usage is TRBJ1-1; D gene uncertain. CDR1 and CDR2 (germline): SGHRS, YFSETQ. CDR3 length equals 14 residues.

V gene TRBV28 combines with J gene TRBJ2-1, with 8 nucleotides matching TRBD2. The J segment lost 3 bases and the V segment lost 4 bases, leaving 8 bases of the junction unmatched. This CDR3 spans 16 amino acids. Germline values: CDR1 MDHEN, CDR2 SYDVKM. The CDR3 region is CASSSPGTRGYNEQFF. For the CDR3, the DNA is TGTGCCAGCAGTTCCCCGGGGACTAGGGGCTACAATGAGCAGTTCTTC.

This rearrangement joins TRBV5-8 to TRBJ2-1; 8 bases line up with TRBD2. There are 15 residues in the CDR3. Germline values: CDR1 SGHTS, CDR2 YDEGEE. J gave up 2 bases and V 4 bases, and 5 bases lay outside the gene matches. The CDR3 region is CASSPIAGTYNEQFF. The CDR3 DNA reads TGTGCCAGCAGCCCGATAGCGGGGACCTACAATGAGCAGTTCTTC.

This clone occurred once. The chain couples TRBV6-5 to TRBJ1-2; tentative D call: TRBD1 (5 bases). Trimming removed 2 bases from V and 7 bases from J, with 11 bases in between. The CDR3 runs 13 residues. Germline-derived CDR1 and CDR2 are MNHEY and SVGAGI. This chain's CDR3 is CASSYGGTGGYTF. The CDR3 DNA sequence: TGTGCCAGCAGTTACGGAGGGACCGGTGGCTACACCTTC.

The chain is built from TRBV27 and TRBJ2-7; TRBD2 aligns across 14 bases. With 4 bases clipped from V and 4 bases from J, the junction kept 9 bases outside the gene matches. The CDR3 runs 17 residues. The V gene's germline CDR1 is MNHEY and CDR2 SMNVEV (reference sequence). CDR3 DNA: TGTGCCAGCAGTTCCGGGACTAGCGGGAGCTCGCCATACGAGCAGTACTTC. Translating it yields CASSSGTSGSSPYEQYF.

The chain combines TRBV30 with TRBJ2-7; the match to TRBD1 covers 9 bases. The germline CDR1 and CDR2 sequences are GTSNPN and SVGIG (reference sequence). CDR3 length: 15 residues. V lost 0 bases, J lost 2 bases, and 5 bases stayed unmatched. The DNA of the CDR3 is TGTGCCTGGAGTGTAGGGACAGGGCTTCCCTACGAGCAGTACTTC. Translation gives CAWSVGTGLPYEQYF.

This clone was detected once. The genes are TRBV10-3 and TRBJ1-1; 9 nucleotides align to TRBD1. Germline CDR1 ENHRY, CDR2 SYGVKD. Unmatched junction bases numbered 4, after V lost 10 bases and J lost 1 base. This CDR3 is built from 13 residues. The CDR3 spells CATQDRGNTEAFF. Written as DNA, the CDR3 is TGTGCCACGCAGGACAGGGGGAACACTGAAGCTTTCTTT.

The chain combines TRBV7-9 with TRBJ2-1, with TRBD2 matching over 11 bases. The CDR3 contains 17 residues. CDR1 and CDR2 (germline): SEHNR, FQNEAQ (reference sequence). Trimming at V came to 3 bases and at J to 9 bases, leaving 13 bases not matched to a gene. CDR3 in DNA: TGTGCCAGCAGCTTGGGTGCGGGTAGCGGGAGGGGAGGTGAGCAGTTCTTC. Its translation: CASSLGAGSGRGGEQFF.

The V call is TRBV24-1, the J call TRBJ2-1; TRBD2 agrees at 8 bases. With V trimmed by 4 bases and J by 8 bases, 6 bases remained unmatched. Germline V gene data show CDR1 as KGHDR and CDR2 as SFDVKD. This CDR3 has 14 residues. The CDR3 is CATSDPSGGYEQFF. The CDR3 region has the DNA TGTGCCACCAGTGACCCCAGCGGGGGTTATGAGCAGTTCTTC.

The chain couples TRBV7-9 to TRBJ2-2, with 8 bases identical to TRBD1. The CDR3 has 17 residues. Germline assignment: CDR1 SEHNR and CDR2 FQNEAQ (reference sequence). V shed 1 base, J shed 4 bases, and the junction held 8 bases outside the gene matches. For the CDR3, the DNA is TGTGCCAGCAGCTTAGAGGACAGGGTTCGGGGCACCGGGGAGCTGTTTTTT. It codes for CASSLEDRVRGTGELFF. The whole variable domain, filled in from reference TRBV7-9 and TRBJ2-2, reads DTGVSQNPRHKITKRGQNVTFRCDPISEHNRLYWYRQTLGQGPEFLTYFQNEAQLEKSRLLSDRFSAERPKGSFSTLEIQRTEQGDSAMYLCASSLEDRVRGTGELFFGEGSRLTVL.